These 16 T cell receptor beta chains were sequenced from one sample in a study of blood T cell repertoires in COVID-19. TCRdb's table, derived via immunoSEQ multiplex PCR, lists solely in-frame clones and lacks some. Counted here are fewer than 150,000 clones, over 80% occurring once; the ten biggest clones make up more than 15%. Sample: PBMCs or T cells enriched from blood (not recorded which). These receptors came from a young man who had recovered from COVID-19.

The rearrangement joins TRBV7-8 to TRBJ1-4; D gene unclear. CDR1 is SGHVS and CDR2 is FQNEAQ in the germline V gene. CDR3 length equals 15 residues. The germline V and J ends were trimmed by 6 bases and 0 bases, with 11 bases remaining between them. The CDR3 sequence: CASSPDGSTNEKLFF. The CDR3 region has the DNA TGTGCCAGCAGTCCCGACGGGTCAACTAATGAAAAACTGTTTTTT.

The chain joins TRBV9 to TRBJ1-6; no reliable D call. Deletions cut 0 bases from V and 6 bases from J, with 16 bases between. Germline V gives CDR1 SGDLS, CDR2 YYNGEE. The CDR3 loop spans 17 amino acids. The CDR3 DNA sequence: TGTGCCAGCAGCGTAGCGGCGGTAGTTTCGGCTAATTCACCCCTCCACTTT. This encodes CASSVAAVVSANSPLHF.

A few counts support this clone. The genes are TRBV6-1 and TRBJ2-2, with TRBD2 matching over 7 bases. The CDR3 has 16 residues. Germline loops: CDR1 MNHNS, CDR2 SASEGT. V dropped 3 bases and J dropped 6; count of bases not matched to a gene: 10. CDR3 sequence: CASSERRGEGPGELFF. The CDR3 nucleotides are TGTGCCAGCAGTGAGCGTCGAGGGGAGGGCCCCGGGGAGCTGTTTTTT.

The genes are TRBV7-9 and TRBJ2-2, with 8 bases lining up with TRBD1. The CDR3 is 18 residues long. CDR1 is SEHNR and CDR2 is FQNEAQ in the germline V gene (reference sequence). With 2 bases clipped from V and 5 bases from J, the junction kept 13 bases outside the gene matches. The CDR3 protein is CASSLTTGESGRTGELFF. DNA of the CDR3: TGTGCCAGCAGCTTAACGACAGGGGAGTCGGGTAGAACCGGGGAGCTGTTTTTT.

The chain combines TRBV27 with TRBJ1-1; 10 bases map to TRBD1. V trimming: 6 bases; J trimming: 3 bases; junction bases outside the gene matches: 1. The CDR3 loop spans 13 amino acids. The germline V gene has CDR1 MNHEY and CDR2 SMNVEV (reference sequence). The CDR3: CASRGQGHTEAFF. In DNA form, the CDR3 reads TGTGCCAGCAGGGGACAGGGGCACACTGAAGCTTTCTTT.

The chain joins TRBV10-2 to TRBJ2-7, with TRBD2 matching over 12 bases. The trim removed 5 bases at V and 1 base at J, leaving 3 bases unmatched. Germline lookup yields CDR1 WSHSY and CDR2 SAAADI. The CDR3 runs 15 residues. CDR3 sequence reads: CASSRLAGVSYEQYF. The CDR3 nucleotides read TGCGCCAGCAGTCGACTAGCGGGAGTATCCTACGAGCAGTACTTC.

The J gene is TRBJ2-2, the V gene TRBV5-1; D gene ambiguous. The V gene lost 6 bases and the J gene lost 1 base, with 10 bases spanning the gap. There are 14 residues in the CDR3. Germline V gives CDR1 SGHRS, CDR2 YFSETQ. CDR3 protein: CASTSNLNTGELFF. The CDR3 coding sequence is TGCGCCAGCACCTCTAACTTGAACACCGGGGAGCTGTTTTTT. The full variable domain, its missing parts supplied by reference TRBV5-1 and TRBJ2-2, is KAGVTQTPRYLIKTRGQQVTLSCSPISGHRSVSWYQQTPGQGLQFLFEYFSETQRNKGNFPGRFSGRQFSNSRSEMNVSTLELGDSALYLCASTSNLNTGELFFGEGSRLTVL.

V and J are TRBV5-4 and TRBJ2-2; 7 positions agree with TRBD1. The CDR3 is 14 residues long. V shed 3 bases, J shed 1 base, and the junction held 0 bases outside the gene matches. Germline CDR1 and CDR2: SGHNT and YYREEE (reference sequence). The CDR3 here is CASSWDRNTGELFF. Written as DNA, the CDR3 is TGTGCCAGCAGCTGGGACAGGAACACCGGGGAGCTGTTTTTT.

The CDR3 protein is CASSLWDRGFSQPQHF. The DNA for the CDR3 is TGTGCCAGCAGTTTATGGGACAGGGGGTTCAGTCAGCCCCAGCATTTT. The rearrangement joins TRBV28 to TRBJ1-5; 10 nucleotides agree with TRBD1. The germline V gene has CDR1 MDHEN and CDR2 SYDVKM. Germline trimming cut 0 bases from V and 6 bases from J; bases unmatched to any gene: 5. The CDR3 is 16 amino acids.

The V and J genes are TRBV19 and TRBJ1-5, with 8 positions matching TRBD1. Germline CDR1 LNHDA, CDR2 SQIVND (reference sequence). V dropped 5 bases and J dropped 1; count of bases not matched to a gene: 4. This CDR3 contains 15 residues. Here the CDR3 reads CASSDRGESNQPQHF. The CDR3 DNA reads as TGTGCCAGTAGTGACAGGGGCGAGAGCAATCAGCCCCAGCATTTT.

The V gene is TRBV7-3, the J gene TRBJ2-1, with a possible D match to TRBD2 (5 bases). V shed 5 bases and J shed 7 bases, with 21 bases lying between them. Germline CDR1 SGHTA, CDR2 FQGTGA. The CDR3 extends over 16 amino acids. CDR3 sequence reads: CASSPRPSGLGNEQFF. In DNA form, the CDR3 reads TGTGCCAGCAGCCCCAGGCCGTCGGGGTTGGGTAATGAGCAGTTCTTC. The complete variable domain, with remaining parts taken from reference TRBV7-3 and TRBJ2-1, reads GAGVSQTPSNKVTEKGKYVELRCDPISGHTALYWYRQSLGQGPEFLIYFQGTGAADDSGLPNDRFFAVRPEGSVSTLKIQRTERGDSAVYLCASSPRPSGLGNEQFFGPGTRLTVL.

The rearrangement links TRBV5-6 to TRBJ1-1, with a possible D match to TRBD1 (5 bases). Germline V gene data show CDR1 as SGHDT and CDR2 as YYEEEE. Deletions cut 0 bases from V and 6 bases from J, with 12 bases between. The CDR3 has 14 residues. This CDR3 reads CASSLAGVRAEAFF. For the CDR3, the DNA is TGTGCCAGCAGCTTGGCGGGGGTGAGGGCTGAAGCTTTCTTT.

The genes are TRBV2 and TRBJ2-1; perhaps TRBD2 as D (6 bases). CDR1 and CDR2 from the germline V gene are SNHLY and FYNNEI. The CDR3 has 13 residues. Trimming shortened V by 2 bases and J by 9 bases, and 11 bases separated the two germline ends. CDR3 loop: CASSETWDSEQFF. As DNA, the CDR3 is TGTGCCAGCAGTGAAACCTGGGACTCTGAGCAGTTCTTC.

The chain couples TRBV9 to TRBJ1-2, with TRBD1 matching 12 bases. V shed 1 base, J shed 4 bases, and the junction held 11 bases outside the gene matches. CDR3 length equals 18 residues. Germline V gives CDR1 SGDLS, CDR2 YYNGEE. In DNA, the CDR3 is TGTGCCAGCAGCGTAAATTTTGGGACAGGGGGCGCCGGCTATGGCTACACCTTC. It yields the protein CASSVNFGTGGAGYGYTF. The complete variable domain, with remaining parts taken from reference TRBV9 and TRBJ1-2, reads DSGVTQTPKHLITATGQRVTLRCSPRSGDLSVYWYQQSLDQGLQFLIQYYNGEERAKGNILERFSAQQFPDLHSELNLSSLELGDSALYFCASSVNFGTGGAGYGYTFGSGTRLTVV.

The rearrangement uses TRBV2 and TRBJ1-2; perhaps TRBD1 as D (6 bases). Trimming removed 5 bases at V and 1 base at J, with 11 bases between. The CDR3 length is 14 residues. Germline-derived CDR1 and CDR2 are SNHLY and FYNNEI. CDR3 nucleotides: TGTGCCAGCAGTCCCCAACAGGGTAACTATGGCTACACCTTC. It translates to CASSPQQGNYGYTF.

The chain combines TRBV5-1 with TRBJ2-3; TRBD1 agrees at 7 bases. The CDR3 length is 16 residues. Germline lookup yields CDR1 SGHRS and CDR2 YFSETQ. J gave up 2 bases and V 3 bases, and 9 bases lay outside the gene matches. This CDR3 is CASSSVLQGSTDTQYF. CDR3 DNA: TGCGCCAGCAGCTCTGTACTACAGGGGTCCACAGATACGCAGTATTTT.